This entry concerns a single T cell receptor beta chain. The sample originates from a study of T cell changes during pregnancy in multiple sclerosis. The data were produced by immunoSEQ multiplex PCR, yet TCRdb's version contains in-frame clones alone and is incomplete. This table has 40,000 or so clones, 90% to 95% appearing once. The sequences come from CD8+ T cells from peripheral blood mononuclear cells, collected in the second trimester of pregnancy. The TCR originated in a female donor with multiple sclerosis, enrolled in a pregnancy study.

The CDR3 spells CASSLAMDEKLFF. The CDR3 DNA reads TGCGCCAGCAGCTTGGCTATGGATGAAAAACTGTTTTTT. The chain uses TRBV5-1 and TRBJ1-4; D unresolved. The CDR3 consists of 13 residues. Trimming removed 0 bases at V and 6 bases at J, with 6 bases between. From germline, CDR1 is SGHRS and CDR2 YFSETQ.